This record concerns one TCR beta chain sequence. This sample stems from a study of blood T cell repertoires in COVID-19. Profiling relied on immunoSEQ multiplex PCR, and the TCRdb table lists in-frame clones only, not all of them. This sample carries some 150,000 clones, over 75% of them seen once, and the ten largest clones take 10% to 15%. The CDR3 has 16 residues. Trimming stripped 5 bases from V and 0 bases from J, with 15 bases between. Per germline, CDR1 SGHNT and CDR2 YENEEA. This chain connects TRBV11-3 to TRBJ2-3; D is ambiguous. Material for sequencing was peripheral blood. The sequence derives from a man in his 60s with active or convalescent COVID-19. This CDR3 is CASSRGATTSTDTQYF. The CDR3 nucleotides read TGTGCCAGCAGCCGCGGCGCCACAACTAGCACAGATACGCAGTATTTT. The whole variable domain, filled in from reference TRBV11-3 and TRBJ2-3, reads EAGVVQSPRYKIIEKKQPVAFWCNPISGHNTLYWYLQNLGQGPELLIRYENEEAVDDSQLPKDRFSAERLKGVDSTLKIQPAELGDSAVYLCASSRGATTSTDTQYFGPGTRLTVL.